What follows are 13 T cell receptor beta chains derived from one specimen sequenced in a study of OX40 agonist ivuxolimab in advanced cancers. Some clones are missing from TCRdb's copy, which holds only in-frame ones; the method was immunoSEQ multiplex PCR. Here the sample spans about 82,000 clones, more than 80% being singletons. The sequences come from CD4+ or CD8+ T cells sorted from blood, collected in a trial of the OX40 agonist ivuxolimab. Every receptor here comes from an adult with an advanced solid tumor such as melanoma, head and neck, liver or kidney cancer.

The V call is TRBV6-5, the J call TRBJ1-2; D might be TRBD1 (5 bases). CDR1 is MNHEY and CDR2 is SVGAGI in the germline V gene. There are 13 residues in the CDR3. Trimming left V 0 bases short and J 8 bases short, with 10 bases between. Written as DNA, the CDR3 is TGTGCCAGCAGTTACTCGAGGGACTTGGGCTACACCTTC. Translated, it gives CASSYSRDLGYTF.

The chain joins TRBV7-2 to TRBJ2-3; the match to TRBD1 covers 7 bases. CDR1 and CDR2 from the germline V gene are SGHTA and FQGNSA. V lost 2 bases, J lost 2 bases, and 7 bases stayed unmatched. This CDR3 region has 16 residues. The chain's CDR3 is CASSLRLGQTTDTQYF. The CDR3 DNA is TGTGCCAGCAGCTTACGGCTGGGACAGACCACAGATACGCAGTATTTT.

The V call is TRBV7-8, the J call TRBJ2-2; 7 bases fit TRBD1. V lost 1 base and J lost 4; bases outside the gene matches: 0. CDR1 and CDR2 (germline): SGHVS, FQNEAQ. This CDR3 is built from 14 residues. The CDR3 sequence: CASSLGQGTGELFF. DNA of the CDR3: TGTGCCAGCAGCTTAGGACAGGGCACCGGGGAGCTGTTTTTT.

V and J are TRBV18 and TRBJ1-1; no reliable D call. This CDR3 region has 15 residues. V was pared by 6 bases and J by 0 bases, with 14 bases between. CDR1 KGHSH and CDR2 LQKENI come from the germline V gene. The CDR3 spells CASSHRASLNTEAFF. In DNA, the CDR3 is TGTGCCAGCTCTCACCGGGCCTCTTTGAACACTGAAGCTTTCTTT. The full variable domain, with the rest looked up from reference TRBV18 and TRBJ1-1, is NAGVMQNPRHLVRRRGQEARLRCSPMKGHSHVYWYRQLPEEGLKFMVYLQKENIIDESGMPKERFSAEFPKEGPSILRIQQVVRGDSAAYFCASSHRASLNTEAFFGQGTRLTVV.

This chain connects TRBV28 to TRBJ2-7, with 12 bases aligning to TRBD2. The V gene's germline CDR1 is MDHEN and CDR2 SYDVKM. V dropped 7 bases and J dropped 4; count of bases not matched to a gene: 5. The CDR3 is 14 amino acids. The CDR3 DNA reads as TGTGCCAGCACCAAGACTAGCGGGAGTTACGAGCAGTACTTC. Amino acids: CASTKTSGSYEQYF.

J is TRBJ2-3 and V is TRBV5-4, with a weak D call TRBD2 (6 bases). Per germline, CDR1 SGHNT and CDR2 YYREEE (reference sequence). The CDR3 consists of 16 residues. V was cut by 0 bases and J by 2 bases, with 13 bases left in between. This chain's CDR3 is CASSLVAGRDTDTQYF. CDR3 nucleotide sequence: TGTGCCAGCAGCTTGGTGGCGGGGCGAGACACAGATACGCAGTATTTT.

This rearrangement joins TRBV5-1 to TRBJ2-3, with 10 positions matching TRBD1. The trim removed 2 bases at V and 11 bases at J, leaving 11 bases unmatched. The CDR3 sequence is 15 residues long. Germline values: CDR1 SGHRS, CDR2 YFSETQ. In DNA, the CDR3 is TGCGCCAGCAGCTTCCCGACAGGGGGCTCTCAAGAGCAGTATTTT. Protein product: CASSFPTGGSQEQYF.

The chain has TRBV27 and TRBJ1-1; D is ambiguous. V dropped 3 bases and J dropped 1 base, with 15 bases sitting between them. The germline V gene encodes CDR1 MNHEY and CDR2 SMNVEV (reference sequence). CDR3 length equals 16 residues. DNA of the CDR3: TGTGCCAGCAGTTTTGTTCTTGGTAGACAGAACACTGAAGCTTTCTTT. It is translated as CASSFVLGRQNTEAFF.

V usage is TRBV6-1 and J usage is TRBJ1-5; D is possibly TRBD1 (5 bases). Trimming took 7 bases from V and 7 from J, leaving 11 bases between them. CDR1 is MNHNS, CDR2 SASEGT, per germline. The CDR3 is 12 residues long. The CDR3 DNA reads TGTGCCAGCAAAAAAGGGGTCCAGCCCCAGCATTTT. This encodes CASKKGVQPQHF.

The J gene is TRBJ2-3, the V gene TRBV30; D is unresolved. Trimming cost V 4 bases and J 3 bases, with 17 bases left between them. CDR1 is GTSNPN and CDR2 is SVGIG in the germline V gene (reference sequence). This CDR3 spans 15 amino acids. In DNA, the CDR3 is TGTGCCTGGAATACATTAGGTTCGAGAACAGATACGCAGTATTTT. This sequence encodes CAWNTLGSRTDTQYF.

CDR3 sequence reads: CASSYSNRANQPQHF. For the CDR3, the DNA is TGTGCCAGCAGTTATAGCAACAGGGCAAATCAGCCCCAGCATTTT. V and J are TRBV6-5 and TRBJ1-5, with D maybe TRBD1 (6 bases). Germline loops: CDR1 MNHEY, CDR2 SVGAGI. This CDR3 has 15 amino acids. V shed 3 bases and J shed 4 bases, with 13 bases lying between them.

This clone was recorded a few times. This chain uses TRBV7-2 with TRBJ2-5, with D perhaps matching TRBD1 (5 bases). Germline assignment: CDR1 SGHTA and CDR2 FQGNSA. Trimming stripped 5 bases from V and 1 base from J, with 11 bases between. There are 14 residues in the CDR3. This CDR3 reads CASSTQRGQETQYF. Written as DNA, the CDR3 is TGTGCCAGCAGCACCCAAAGGGGCCAAGAGACCCAGTACTTC.

This sequence joins TRBV6-1 and TRBJ2-7; weak D call: TRBD2 (5 bases). Per germline, CDR1 MNHNS and CDR2 SASEGT. There are 13 residues in the CDR3. Trimming shortened V by 2 bases and J by 6 bases, and 11 bases separated the two germline ends. As DNA, the CDR3 is TGTGCCAGCAGTGAATTCTCGGGGTCCGAGCAGTACGTC. It is translated as CASSEFSGSEQYV.